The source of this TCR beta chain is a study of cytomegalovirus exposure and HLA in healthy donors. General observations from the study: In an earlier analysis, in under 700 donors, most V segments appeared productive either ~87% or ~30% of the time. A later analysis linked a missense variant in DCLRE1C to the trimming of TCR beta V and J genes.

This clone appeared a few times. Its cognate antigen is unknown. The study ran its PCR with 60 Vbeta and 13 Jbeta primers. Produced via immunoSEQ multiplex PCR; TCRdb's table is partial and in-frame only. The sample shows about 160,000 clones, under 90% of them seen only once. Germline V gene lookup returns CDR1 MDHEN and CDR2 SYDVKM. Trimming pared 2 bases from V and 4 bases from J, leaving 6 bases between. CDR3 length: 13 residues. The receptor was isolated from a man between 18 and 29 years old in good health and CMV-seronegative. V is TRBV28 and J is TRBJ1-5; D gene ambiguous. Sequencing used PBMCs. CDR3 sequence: CASSLKENQPQHF. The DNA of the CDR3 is TGTGCCAGCAGTTTAAAGGAGAATCAGCCCCAGCATTTT.